Listed here are 20 T cell receptor beta chains from one sample, sequenced in a study of CD8 T cells in Susac syndrome. Reverse transcription of roughly 0.5 to 1 ug RNA was carried out with random hexamers. TCRdb redid the calling of the immunoSEQ multiplex PCR reads with MiXCR, one entry per CDR3 protein. This table has 150,000 to 160,000 distinct CDR3 sequences, roughly 95% appearing once. Sequencing was performed on CD4+ T cells from PBMCs. These receptors came from a human donor with Susac syndrome.

The rearrangement links TRBV29-1 to TRBJ2-5, with 7 nucleotides matching TRBD2. Unmatched junction bases numbered 6, after V lost 4 bases and J lost 4 bases. This CDR3 region has 13 residues. Germline V gives CDR1 SQVTM, CDR2 ANQGSEA. The chain's CDR3 is CSVALAIGETQYF. The CDR3 nucleotides read TGCAGCGTTGCACTAGCGATAGGAGAGACCCAGTACTTC.

The chain recombines TRBV20-1 with TRBJ2-3; 7 bases match TRBD2. V shed 1 base, J shed 4 bases, and the junction held 8 bases outside the gene matches. The CDR3 loop spans 15 amino acids. Per the germline V gene, CDR1 is DFQATT and CDR2 is SNEGSKA (reference sequence). CDR3 sequence: CSARVAGGAADTQYF. CDR3 DNA: TGCAGTGCTAGAGTAGCGGGCGGAGCCGCAGATACGCAGTATTTT.

CDR3 in amino acids: CASSLVSQGGETQYF. The CDR3 DNA follows: TGTGCCAGCAGCTTAGTTTCGCAGGGTGGGGAGACCCAGTACTTC. The rearrangement links TRBV7-2 to TRBJ2-5; a weak D match, TRBD1 (5 bases). This CDR3 has 15 residues. The ends were cut back, 1 base at V and 5 bases at J, with 14 bases in the middle. The germline CDR1 and CDR2 sequences are SGHTA and FQGNSA.

This chain connects TRBV7-3 to TRBJ2-4; tentatively, D is TRBD2 (5 bases). The CDR3 is 21 amino acids. Germline CDR1 reads SGHTA; CDR2 reads FQGTGA. V lost 3 bases, J lost 0 bases, and 27 bases lay in between. CDR3: CASSFKPGYGLTYLAKNIQYF. The CDR3 DNA reads as TGTGCCAGCAGCTTTAAGCCGGGGTATGGGTTGACATACCTAGCCAAAAACATTCAGTACTTC. Full variable domain (missing parts from reference TRBV7-3 and TRBJ2-4): GAGVSQTPSNKVTEKGKYVELRCDPISGHTALYWYRQSLGQGPEFLIYFQGTGAADDSGLPNDRFFAVRPEGSVSTLKIQRTERGDSAVYLCASSFKPGYGLTYLAKNIQYFGAGTRLSVL.

This chain uses TRBV6-6 with TRBJ1-2; D is uncertain. The CDR3 consists of 12 residues. The V end lost 5 bases, the J end lost 8 bases, and 12 bases lay between the germline ends. Germline CDR1 MNHNY, CDR2 SVGAGI (reference sequence). DNA for the CDR3: TGTGCCAGCAGTCCTAGATCGAGAGGCTACACCTTC. Translated, it gives CASSPRSRGYTF.

The J gene is TRBJ1-2, the V gene TRBV7-9, with 7 bases lining up with TRBD1. Trimming removed 5 bases from V and 0 bases from J; junction bases left unmatched: 9. Germline values: CDR1 SEHNR, CDR2 FQNEAQ (reference sequence). The CDR3 has 16 residues. The CDR3 sequence is CASSLLQGQANYGYTF. The CDR3, as DNA: TGTGCCAGCAGCCTATTACAGGGGCAAGCTAACTATGGCTACACCTTC.

CDR3 in amino acids: CASSQAPGGPDTQYF. CDR3 bases: TGCGCCAGCAGCCAAGCCCCTGGCGGCCCAGATACGCAGTATTTT. The chain recombines TRBV4-3 with TRBJ2-3; unclear D gene. CDR3 length equals 15 residues. Germline V CDR1 and CDR2: LGHNA, YSLEER. V was shortened by 1 base and J by 4 bases, with 12 bases between the two germline ends.

V gene TRBV6-2 or TRBV6-3 combines with J gene TRBJ2-7, with D perhaps matching TRBD2 (5 bases). The CDR3 is 17 residues long. V lost 6 bases, J lost 6 bases, and 27 bases lay in between. Germline-derived CDR1 and CDR2 are MNHEY and SVGEGT. The CDR3 DNA reads as TGTGCCAGCAGCCCCTTCGAGGGAACTACGGGAAAAACCGAGCAGTACTTC. This encodes CASSPFEGTTGKTEQYF.

This chain connects TRBV7-2 to TRBJ1-4, with unresolved D. V was trimmed by 5 bases and J by 0 bases, leaving 10 bases between them. CDR1 and CDR2 (germline): SGHTA, FQGNSA. This CDR3 comprises 15 residues. CDR3 bases: TGTGCCAGCAGCCGCTTAGCATCAACTAATGAAAAACTGTTTTTT. Translated, it gives CASSRLASTNEKLFF.

The DNA for the CDR3 is TGCAGCGTTGACGGGACAGGCGCCTACGAGCAGTACTTC. Translated, it gives CSVDGTGAYEQYF. The gene calls are TRBV29-1 and TRBJ2-7, with TRBD1 matching 8 bases. Trimming took 3 bases from V and 2 from J; bases not matched to a gene: 3. The CDR3 consists of 13 residues. Per germline, CDR1 SQVTM and CDR2 ANQGSEA.

The rearrangement uses TRBV12-3 or TRBV12-4 and TRBJ2-3; 9 bases fit TRBD2. The CDR3 has 16 amino acids. V gave up 3 bases and J gave up 0 bases; unmatched junction bases: 4. The chain's CDR3 is CASSFASGVSTDTQYF. The DNA for the CDR3 is TGTGCCAGCAGTTTTGCTAGCGGGGTTAGCACAGATACGCAGTATTTT.

The chain has TRBV4-2 and TRBJ2-7; TRBD1 agrees at 9 bases. V trimming: 1 base; J trimming: 2 bases; junction bases outside the gene matches: 6. CDR1 and CDR2 (germline): LGHNA, YNFKEQ. The CDR3 has 16 amino acids. The CDR3 nucleotides read TGTGCCAGCAGCCAAGCGGGGACAGGGTCTACCTACGAGCAGTACTTC. It codes for CASSQAGTGSTYEQYF.

The chain joins TRBV7-9 to TRBJ2-5; D ambiguous. From germline, CDR1 is SEHNR and CDR2 FQNEAQ (reference sequence). The CDR3 is made up of 14 amino acids. V was cut by 3 bases and J by 7 bases, with 15 bases left in between. In DNA, the CDR3 is TGTGCCAGCAGCTTTGAGGCCAGACCAGGGACCCAGTACTTC. As protein: CASSFEARPGTQYF.

J is TRBJ2-1 and V is TRBV2; TRBD2 might be the D (5 bases). Germline lookup yields CDR1 SNHLY and CDR2 FYNNEI. This CDR3 contains 12 residues. The germline V and J ends were trimmed by 7 bases and 6 bases, with 10 bases remaining between them. CDR3 coding DNA: TGTGCCAGCAATCGGCGGGTCAATGAGCAGTTCTTC. It encodes CASNRRVNEQFF. Drawing the rest from reference TRBV2 and TRBJ2-1, the complete variable domain is EPEVTQTPSHQVTQMGQEVILRCVPISNHLYFYWYRQILGQKVEFLVSFYNNEISEKSEIFDDQFSVERPDGSNFTLKIRSTKLEDSAMYFCASNRRVNEQFFGPGTRLTVL.

The rearrangement links TRBV12-3 or TRBV12-4 to TRBJ1-1; D not resolved. The CDR3 loop spans 13 amino acids. Trimming pared 6 bases from V and 4 bases from J, leaving 12 bases between. This CDR3 reads CASSPSGSTEAFF. CDR3 in DNA: TGTGCCAGCAGCCCCTCTGGGAGCACTGAAGCTTTCTTT.

The chain carries TRBV20-1 and TRBJ2-7; 9 bases line up with TRBD2. The length of the CDR3 is 14 residues. CDR1 and CDR2 (germline): DFQATT, SNEGSKA (reference sequence). V lost 6 bases and J lost 3; bases outside the gene matches: 9. In nucleotides, the CDR3 is TGCAGTGCAAAGAAGACTAGCGGATTCTACGAGCAGTACTTC. This gives the protein CSAKKTSGFYEQYF.

This sequence joins TRBV2 and TRBJ2-7; 7 bases align to TRBD1. V dropped 8 bases and J dropped 0; count of bases not matched to a gene: 7. Germline V gene lookup returns CDR1 SNHLY and CDR2 FYNNEI. The CDR3 is made up of 14 amino acids. The CDR3 coding sequence is TGTGCCAGCGGTCGACAGGGCCTCTCCTACGAGCAGTACTTC. Its protein is CASGRQGLSYEQYF. Full variable domain (rest looked up from reference TRBV2 and TRBJ2-7): EPEVTQTPSHQVTQMGQEVILRCVPISNHLYFYWYRQILGQKVEFLVSFYNNEISEKSEIFDDQFSVERPDGSNFTLKIRSTKLEDSAMYFCASGRQGLSYEQYFGPGTRLTVT.

This clonotype was seen a single time. The CDR3 region is CASRRAGAGREQYF. The CDR3 DNA reads as TGTGCCAGCAGGCGAGCCGGGGCCGGTCGGGAGCAGTACTTC. The gene calls are TRBV7-9 and TRBJ2-7; the D gene could be TRBD1 or TRBD2 (5 bases each). V lost 6 bases and J lost 7, with 19 bases in between. Germline CDR1 is SEHNR and CDR2 is FQNEAQ (reference sequence). The CDR3 spans 14 residues. Filled out from reference TRBV7-9 and TRBJ2-7, the complete variable domain reads DTGVSQNPRHKITKRGQNVTFRCDPISEHNRLYWYRQTLGQGPEFLTYFQNEAQLEKSRLLSDRFSAERPKGSFSTLEIQRTEQGDSAMYLCASRRAGAGREQYFGPGTRLTVT.

This clonotype was seen just once. The rearrangement links TRBV11-2 to TRBJ2-6, with D tentatively TRBD2 (7 bases). Germline loops: CDR1 SGHAT, CDR2 FQNNGV. Trimming removed 4 bases from V and 0 bases from J, with 19 bases in between. The CDR3 sequence is 19 residues long. The CDR3 region is CASSSLRGGGGSGANVLTF. DNA of the CDR3: TGTGCCAGCAGCTCCCTTCGGGGAGGGGGTGGCTCTGGGGCCAACGTCCTGACTTTC.

This clonotype was counted a single time. The chain uses TRBV10-3 and TRBJ1-2; the match to TRBD1 covers 7 bases. This CDR3 comprises 13 residues. V trimming: 5 bases; J trimming: 4 bases; junction bases outside the gene matches: 4. Germline loops: CDR1 ENHRY, CDR2 SYGVKD. CDR3 nucleotide sequence: TGTGCCATCAGTCAACAGGGGCTCTATGGCTACACCTTC. This translates into CAISQQGLYGYTF.